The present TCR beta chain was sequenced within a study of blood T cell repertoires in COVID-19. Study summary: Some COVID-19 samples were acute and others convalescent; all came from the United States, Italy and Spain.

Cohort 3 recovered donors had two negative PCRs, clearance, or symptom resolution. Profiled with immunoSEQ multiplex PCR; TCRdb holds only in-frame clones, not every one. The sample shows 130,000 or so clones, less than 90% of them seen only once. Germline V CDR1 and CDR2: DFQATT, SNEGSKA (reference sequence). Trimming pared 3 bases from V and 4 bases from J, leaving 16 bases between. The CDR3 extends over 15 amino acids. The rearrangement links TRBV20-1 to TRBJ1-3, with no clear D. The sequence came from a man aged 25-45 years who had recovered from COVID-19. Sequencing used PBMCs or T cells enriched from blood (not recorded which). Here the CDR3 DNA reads TGCAGTGCTAGTCCCCCCGGGTCTTCAGGAAACACCATATATTTT. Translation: CSASPPGSSGNTIYF.